The T cell receptor (beta chain) described here comes from a study of CD8 T cells in Susac syndrome. Roughly 0.45 to 1 ug RNA was reverse transcribed with random hexamers. Multiplex PCR with immunoSEQ amplified the TCR beta CDR3 across 54 Vbeta and 13 Jbeta. TCRdb analysed the immunoSEQ multiplex PCR reads with MiXCR anew, one entry per CDR3 protein. In the table there are tens of thousands of distinct CDR3 sequences, 85% to 95% of which are singletons. With regard to this clonotype: The target antigen is unknown.

The study, taken as a whole, reports: The study admitted that it had a relatively small number of individuals in its TCR sequencing and HLA analysis.

Trimming pared 4 bases from V and 7 bases from J, leaving 14 bases between. Germline loops: CDR1 MNHEY, CDR2 SVGEGT. This CDR3 region has 14 residues. The sequenced target, TCR beta, came from blood CD8+ and CD4+ T cells. Controls matched for age and sex were healthy donors. This receptor was obtained from a human donor in good health. The specimen sequenced was CD8+ T cells from PBMCs. The chain is built from TRBV6-2 or TRBV6-3 and TRBJ1-5, with D possibly being TRBD1 (6 bases). CDR3 protein: CASSSDSEEQPQHF. For the CDR3, the DNA is TGTGCCAGCAGTTCGGACAGTGAAGAGCAGCCCCAGCATTTT.